The clone carrying this T cell receptor beta chain was detected only a few times. The antigen is unknown. TCRdb re-derived calls from the RT-PCR reads in MiXCR, one entry per CDR3 protein. The data contain 500,000 to 550,000 distinct CDR3 sequences, approximately 7.8% of them singletons. This record comes from a study of response to subunit inactivated influenza vaccine. General observations from the study: Authors proposed each seasonal influenza vaccination draws in few new T cells.

The receptor's source is a man in his fifties or sixties who received an inactivated influenza vaccine. The sequencing here drew on PBMCs from blood, taken about 23 months after vaccination.

In DNA form, the CDR3 reads TGCAGCGTTGAATTGGACAGGGACACCGAGCAGTACTTC. This encodes CSVELDRDTEQYF. The V and J genes are TRBV29-1 and TRBJ2-7; TRBD1 aligns across 8 bases. J gave up 6 bases and V 2 bases, and 6 bases lay outside the gene matches. Germline CDR1 SQVTM, CDR2 ANQGSEA. This CDR3 has 13 amino acids.